The clone carrying this T cell receptor (beta chain) was observed a single time. TCRdb's table, derived via immunoSEQ multiplex PCR, lists solely in-frame clones and lacks some. Altogether 200,000 to 250,000 clones are present, approximately 80% being singletons, with the ten largest covering approximately 1.2%. These data originate in a study of blood T cell repertoires in COVID-19. With V trimmed by 0 bases and J by 2 bases, 11 bases remained unmatched. CDR3 length: 18 amino acids. CDR1 and CDR2 (germline): PRHDT, FYEKMQ (reference sequence). The sequenced sample was PBMCs or T cells enriched from blood (not recorded which). The source of this sequence is a woman between 40 and 55 years old with acute COVID-19. The chain joins TRBV13 to TRBJ2-3; 7 nucleotides match TRBD2. CDR3 loop: CASSLGVASGTLTDTQYF. Here the CDR3 DNA reads TGTGCCAGCAGCTTAGGGGTGGCTAGCGGAACGCTCACAGATACGCAGTATTTT.